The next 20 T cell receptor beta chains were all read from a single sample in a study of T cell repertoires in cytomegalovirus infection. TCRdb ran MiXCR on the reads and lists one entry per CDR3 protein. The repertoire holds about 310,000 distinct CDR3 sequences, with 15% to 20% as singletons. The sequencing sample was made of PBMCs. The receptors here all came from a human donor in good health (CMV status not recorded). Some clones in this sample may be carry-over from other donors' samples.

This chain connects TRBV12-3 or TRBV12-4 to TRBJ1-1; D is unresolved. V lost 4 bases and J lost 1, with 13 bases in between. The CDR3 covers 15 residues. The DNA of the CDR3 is TGTGCCAGCAGTTCCCGTACCGGCCCGAACACTGAAGCTTTCTTT. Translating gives CASSSRTGPNTEAFF.

The CDR3 spells CASSPTGWNSPLHF. In nucleotides, the CDR3 is TGTGCCAGCAGTCCGACAGGGTGGAATTCACCCCTCCACTTT. V gene TRBV28 combines with J gene TRBJ1-6; 7 bases are shared with TRBD1. J was trimmed by 7 bases and V by 5 bases; bases with no gene match: 5. The germline gives CDR1 MDHEN, CDR2 SYDVKM. The CDR3 extends over 14 amino acids.

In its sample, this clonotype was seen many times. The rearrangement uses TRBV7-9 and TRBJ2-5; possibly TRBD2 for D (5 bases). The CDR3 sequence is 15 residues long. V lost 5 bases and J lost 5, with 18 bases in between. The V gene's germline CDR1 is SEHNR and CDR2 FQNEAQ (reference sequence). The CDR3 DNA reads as TGTGCCAGCAGCCTCCCCAGGAGGCTTGGGGAGACCCAGTACTTC. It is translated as CASSLPRRLGETQYF.

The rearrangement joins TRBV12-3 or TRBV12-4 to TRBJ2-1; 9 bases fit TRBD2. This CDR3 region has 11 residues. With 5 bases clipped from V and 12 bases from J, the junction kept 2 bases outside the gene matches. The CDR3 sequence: CASSPLAGQFF. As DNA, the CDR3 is TGTGCCAGCAGTCCACTAGCGGGGCAGTTCTTC.

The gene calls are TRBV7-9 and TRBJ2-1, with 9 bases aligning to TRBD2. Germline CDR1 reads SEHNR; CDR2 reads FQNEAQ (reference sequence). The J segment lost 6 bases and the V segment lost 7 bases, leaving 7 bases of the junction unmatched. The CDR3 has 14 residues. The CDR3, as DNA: TGTGCCAGCACCCTCCGGCGGGGGGGCAATGAGCAGTTCTTC. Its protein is CASTLRRGGNEQFF. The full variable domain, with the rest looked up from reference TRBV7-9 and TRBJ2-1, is DTGVSQNPRHKITKRGQNVTFRCDPISEHNRLYWYRQTLGQGPEFLTYFQNEAQLEKSRLLSDRFSAERPKGSFSTLEIQRTEQGDSAMYLCASTLRRGGNEQFFGPGTRLTVL.

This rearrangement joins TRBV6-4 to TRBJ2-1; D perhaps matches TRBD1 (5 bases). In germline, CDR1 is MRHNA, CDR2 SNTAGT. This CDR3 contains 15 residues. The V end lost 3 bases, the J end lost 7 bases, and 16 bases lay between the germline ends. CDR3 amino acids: CASSERGQGWNEQFF. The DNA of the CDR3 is TGTGCCAGCAGTGAGCGAGGTCAGGGATGGAATGAGCAGTTCTTC.

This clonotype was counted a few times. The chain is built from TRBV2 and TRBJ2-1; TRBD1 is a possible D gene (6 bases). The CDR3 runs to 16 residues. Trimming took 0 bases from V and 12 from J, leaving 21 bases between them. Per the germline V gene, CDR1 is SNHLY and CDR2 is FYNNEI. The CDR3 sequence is CASSEARVAGASWQFF. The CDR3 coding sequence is TGTGCCAGCAGTGAAGCGCGGGTCGCAGGGGCCTCGTGGCAGTTCTTC. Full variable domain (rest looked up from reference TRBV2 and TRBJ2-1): EPEVTQTPSHQVTQMGQEVILRCVPISNHLYFYWYRQILGQKVEFLVSFYNNEISEKSEIFDDQFSVERPDGSNFTLKIRSTKLEDSAMYFCASSEARVAGASWQFFGPGTRLTVL.

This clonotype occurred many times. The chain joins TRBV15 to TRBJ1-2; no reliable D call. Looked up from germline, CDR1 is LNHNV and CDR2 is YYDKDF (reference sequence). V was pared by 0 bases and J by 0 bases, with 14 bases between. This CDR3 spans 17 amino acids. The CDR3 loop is CATSRDRAETANYGYTF. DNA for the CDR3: TGTGCCACCAGCAGAGATCGGGCGGAGACTGCTAACTATGGCTACACCTTC.

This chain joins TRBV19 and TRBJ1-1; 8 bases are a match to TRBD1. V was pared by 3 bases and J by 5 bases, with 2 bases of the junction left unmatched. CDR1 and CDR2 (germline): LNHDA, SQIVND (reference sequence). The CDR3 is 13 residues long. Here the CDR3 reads CASSMDRDTEAFF. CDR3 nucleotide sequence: TGTGCCAGTAGTATGGACAGGGATACTGAAGCTTTCTTT.

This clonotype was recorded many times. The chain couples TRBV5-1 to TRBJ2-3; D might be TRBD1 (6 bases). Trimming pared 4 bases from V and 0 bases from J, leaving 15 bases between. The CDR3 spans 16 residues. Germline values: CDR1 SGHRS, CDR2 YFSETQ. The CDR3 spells CASSPTSGHSTDTQYF. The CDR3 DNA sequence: TGCGCCAGCAGCCCAACCTCGGGACATAGCACAGATACGCAGTATTTT.

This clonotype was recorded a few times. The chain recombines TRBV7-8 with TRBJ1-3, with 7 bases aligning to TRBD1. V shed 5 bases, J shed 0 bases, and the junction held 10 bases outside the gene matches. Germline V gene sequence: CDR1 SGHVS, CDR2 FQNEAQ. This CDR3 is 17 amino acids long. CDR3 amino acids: CASSLDRRIYSGNTIYF. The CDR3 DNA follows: TGTGCCAGCAGCCTGGACAGGAGAATCTACTCTGGAAACACCATATATTTT.

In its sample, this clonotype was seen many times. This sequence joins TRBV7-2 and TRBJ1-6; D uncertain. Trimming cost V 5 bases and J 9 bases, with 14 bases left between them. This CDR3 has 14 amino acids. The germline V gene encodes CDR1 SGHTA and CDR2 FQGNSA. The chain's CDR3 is CASSPGLGRSPLHF. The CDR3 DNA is TGTGCCAGCAGCCCGGGGTTGGGCCGTTCACCCCTCCACTTT.

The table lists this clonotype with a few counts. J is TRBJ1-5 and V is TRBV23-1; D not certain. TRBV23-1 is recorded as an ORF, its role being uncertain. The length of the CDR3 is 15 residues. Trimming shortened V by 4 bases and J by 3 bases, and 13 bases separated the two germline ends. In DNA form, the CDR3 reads TGCGCCAGCAGTCCTCCGCGGAGCAACAATCAGCCCCAGCATTTT. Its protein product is CASSPPRSNNQPQHF.

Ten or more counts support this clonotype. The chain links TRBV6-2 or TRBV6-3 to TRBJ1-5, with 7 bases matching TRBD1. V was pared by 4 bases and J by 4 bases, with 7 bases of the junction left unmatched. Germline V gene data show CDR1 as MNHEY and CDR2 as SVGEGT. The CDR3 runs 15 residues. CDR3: CASSWEGGQNQPQHF. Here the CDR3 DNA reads TGTGCCAGCAGTTGGGAAGGGGGCCAGAATCAGCCCCAGCATTTT.

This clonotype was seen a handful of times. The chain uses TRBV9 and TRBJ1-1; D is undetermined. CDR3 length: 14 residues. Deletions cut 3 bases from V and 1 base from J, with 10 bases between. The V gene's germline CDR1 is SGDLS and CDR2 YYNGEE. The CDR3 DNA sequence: TGTGCCAGCAGCGGCCAACGTGGGAACACTGAAGCTTTCTTT. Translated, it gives CASSGQRGNTEAFF.

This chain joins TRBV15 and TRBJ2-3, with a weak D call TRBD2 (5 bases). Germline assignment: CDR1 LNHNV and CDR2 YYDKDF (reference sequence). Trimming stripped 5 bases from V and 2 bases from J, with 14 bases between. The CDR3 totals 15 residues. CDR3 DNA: TGTGCCACCAGCTACTCGCGGGCGAACACAGATACGCAGTATTTT. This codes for CATSYSRANTDTQYF.

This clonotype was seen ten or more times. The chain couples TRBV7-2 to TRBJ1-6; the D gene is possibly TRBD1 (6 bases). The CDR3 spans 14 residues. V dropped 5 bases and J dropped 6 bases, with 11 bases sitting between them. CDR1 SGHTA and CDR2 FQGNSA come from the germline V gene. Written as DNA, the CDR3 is TGTGCCAGCAGCGTTCCAGGGGTTAATTCACCCCTCCACTTT. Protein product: CASSVPGVNSPLHF.

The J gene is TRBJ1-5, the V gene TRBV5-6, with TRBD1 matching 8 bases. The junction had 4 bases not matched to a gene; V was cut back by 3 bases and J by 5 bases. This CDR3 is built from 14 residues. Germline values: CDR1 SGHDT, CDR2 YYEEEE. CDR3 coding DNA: TGTGCCAGCAGCTCTAAACAGGGGGATCAGCCCCAGCATTTT. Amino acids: CASSSKQGDQPQHF.

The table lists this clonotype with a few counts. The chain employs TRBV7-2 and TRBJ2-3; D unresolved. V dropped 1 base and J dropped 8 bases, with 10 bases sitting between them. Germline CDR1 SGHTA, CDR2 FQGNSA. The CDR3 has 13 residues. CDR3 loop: CASSLDSLSTQYF. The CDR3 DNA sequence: TGTGCCAGCAGCTTAGATTCCCTTTCTACGCAGTATTTT.

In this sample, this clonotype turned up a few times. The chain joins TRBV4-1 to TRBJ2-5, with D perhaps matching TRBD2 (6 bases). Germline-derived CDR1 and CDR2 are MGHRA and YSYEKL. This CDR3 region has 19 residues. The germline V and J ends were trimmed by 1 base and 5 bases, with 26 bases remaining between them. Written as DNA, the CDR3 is TGCGCCAGCAGCCAAGTAGAGGTGCGGGGAATCGCCTTCCGTGAGACCCAGTACTTC. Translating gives CASSQVEVRGIAFRETQYF.